The table lists the clone carrying this T cell receptor (beta chain) with a few counts. Antigen unknown. This specimen belongs to a study of T-cell memory formation after mild COVID-19. Turning to the study itself: The two donors had largely donor-specific TCR clusters.

General observations from the study: That cross-reactive memory joined was suggested by some responding clones appearing in pre-infection memory. While clones contracting from day 15 to 85 were balanced between CD4 and CD8, later expanders leaned CD4+. The CD4+ clones that contracted clustered mainly within CM and EM, and the CD8+ clones concentrated in EMRA.

MiXCR, run by TCRdb on the 5' RACE reads, gives a single entry per CDR3 protein. The table records roughly 300,000 distinct CDR3 sequences, approximately 14% of them present only once. This CDR3 contains 17 residues. Germline CDR1 SGHAT, CDR2 FQNNGV. Germline trimming cut 4 bases from V and 4 bases from J; bases unmatched to any gene: 14. The sample taken for sequencing was PBMCs or a T cell subset sorted from them (not recorded which). V is TRBV11-2 and J is TRBJ2-3; TRBD1 matches at 7 bases. This TCR was recovered from a man aged 18 to 29 who had mild COVID-19 (a few samples of this study predate the infection). Cell type and time point are not known. The CDR3 DNA reads TGTGCCAGCAGCTATATCCAGGGACAGCTATTATCAGATACGCAGTATTTT. Translated: CASSYIQGQLLSDTQYF.